These T cell receptor beta chains were read from a single sample in a study of shared clonotypes between healthy human individuals. Produced via immunoSEQ multiplex PCR; TCRdb's table is partial and in-frame only. Of roughly 600,000 clones in the sample, 98% were seen once. The sample taken for sequencing was naive CD8+ T cells sorted from blood. These receptors all stem from a man aged 25-45 years in good health. Each CDR3 is given with its conserved first and last residue. A D gene is named only where the DNA matches it firmly. Clone size is stated in some rows and not others, as once, few, many or a class when expanded.

J: TRBJ2-7; V: TRBV7-9; length: 14; size: -; D: -; CDR3: CASSLEGLDYEQYF; DNA: TGTGCCAGCAGCTTAGAAGGACTCGACTACGAGCAGTACTTC
J: TRBJ2-7; V: TRBV5-4; length: 16; size: -; D: -; CDR3: CASSLGLGQSSYEQYF; DNA: TGTGCCAGCAGCTTGGGACTAGGCCAAAGCTCCTACGAGCAGTACTTC
J: TRBJ2-5; V: TRBV5-1; length: 14; size: -; D: -; CDR3: CASSFFRISETQYF; DNA: TGCGCCAGCAGCTTTTTCAGGATATCGGAGACCCAGTACTTC
J: TRBJ1-1; V: TRBV30; length: 11; size: -; D: -; CDR3: CAWSEITEAFF; DNA: TGTGCCTGGAGTGAGATCACTGAAGCTTTCTTT
J: TRBJ2-4; V: TRBV7-9; length: 18; size: -; D: TRBD1; CDR3: CASSLQGVGQGVWNIQYF; DNA: TGTGCCAGCAGCTTACAAGGAGTGGGACAGGGGGTTTGGAACATTCAGTACTTC
J: TRBJ2-1; V: TRBV7-9; length: 15; size: -; D: -; CDR3: CASDNSGDSYNEQFF; DNA: TGTGCCAGCGACAACAGCGGAGATTCCTACAATGAGCAGTTCTTC
J: TRBJ1-1; V: TRBV4-1; length: 15; size: -; D: TRBD1; CDR3: CASSQDLGRGRWAFF; DNA: TGCGCCAGCAGCCAAGATCTTGGCAGGGGGCGGTGGGCTTTCTTT
J: TRBJ2-3; V: TRBV7-9; length: 13; size: once; D: TRBD2; CDR3: CASRAGGADTQYF; DNA: TGTGCCAGCAGGGCGGGGGGGGCAGATACGCAGTATTTT
J: TRBJ2-7; V: TRBV5-5; length: 14; size: -; D: -; CDR3: CASSLHGPAYEQYF; DNA: TGTGCCAGCAGCTTGCATGGCCCAGCCTACGAGCAGTACTTC
J: TRBJ2-7; V: TRBV6-1; length: 16; size: -; D: TRBD1; CDR3: CASSVPVQGPSYEQYF; DNA: TGTGCCAGCAGTGTACCAGTACAGGGGCCGTCCTACGAGCAGTACTTC
J: TRBJ2-1; V: TRBV7-6; length: 18; size: once; D: TRBD2; CDR3: CASSLGRTSGSLYNEQFF; DNA: TGTGCCAGCAGCCTCGGCCGGACTAGCGGGAGTCTATACAATGAGCAGTTCTTC
J: TRBJ2-7; V: TRBV6-1; length: 14; size: -; D: TRBD2; CDR3: CASSEGSSGSPGYF; DNA: TGTGCCAGCAGTGAAGGTTCTAGCGGGAGCCCCGGGTACTTC
J: TRBJ2-7; V: TRBV7-9; length: 13; size: -; D: -; CDR3: CASSFGGPYEQYF; DNA: TGTGCCAGCAGCTTTGGGGGTCCGTACGAGCAGTACTTC
J: TRBJ1-2; V: TRBV9; length: 15; size: -; D: -; CDR3: CASSVDGTPHYGYTF; DNA: TGTGCCAGCAGCGTAGATGGGACCCCTCACTATGGCTACACCTTC
J: TRBJ2-2; V: TRBV4-1; length: 15; size: -; D: -; CDR3: CASSYGQLDTGELFF; DNA: TGCGCCAGCAGCTATGGACAGCTTGACACCGGGGAGCTGTTTTTT
J: TRBJ2-5; V: TRBV7-6; length: 15; size: once; D: -; CDR3: CASSLPPGVQETQYF; DNA: TGTGCCAGCAGCTTACCTCCGGGAGTCCAAGAGACCCAGTACTTC
J: TRBJ2-7; V: TRBV5-8; length: 16; size: -; D: -; CDR3: CASSKRTGSLSYEQYF; DNA: TGTGCCAGCAGCAAACGTACAGGGTCCCTCTCCTACGAGCAGTACTTC
J: TRBJ1-5; V: TRBV27; length: 12; size: -; D: -; CDR3: CASSLAGQPQHF; DNA: TGTGCCAGCAGTTTAGCTGGCCAGCCCCAGCATTTT
J: TRBJ2-5; V: TRBV29-1; length: 15; size: -; D: TRBD1; CDR3: CSVTGTGTGQETQYF; DNA: TGCAGCGTCACCGGGACGGGGACAGGGCAAGAGACCCAGTACTTC
J: TRBJ2-7; V: TRBV6-6; length: 15; size: -; D: TRBD2; CDR3: CASRSGLANSYEQYF; DNA: TGTGCCAGCAGATCGGGACTAGCTAATTCATACGAGCAGTACTTC
J: TRBJ1-4; V: TRBV2; length: 12; size: -; D: -; CDR3: CASKGDVEKLFF; DNA: TGTGCCAGCAAAGGGGACGTTGAAAAACTGTTTTTT
J: TRBJ2-7; V: TRBV4-3; length: 14; size: -; D: -; CDR3: CASSSYTGTYEQYF; DNA: TGCGCCAGCAGCTCCTACACCGGTACCTACGAGCAGTACTTC